This T cell receptor beta chain is drawn from a study of cytomegalovirus exposure and HLA in healthy donors. The germline gives CDR1 SEHNR, CDR2 FQNEAQ (reference sequence). The CDR3 extends over 13 amino acids. V dropped 6 bases and J dropped 9 bases, with 17 bases sitting between them. As to this clone: The antigen remains undetermined.

Both 60 Vbeta primers and 13 Jbeta primers went into the PCR. Methods used by the authors: Unique TCR beta chains totaled around 86 million in a later count, with roughly 11 million of them shared. TCRdb keeps only in-frame clones here, not all; method: immunoSEQ multiplex PCR. The V and J calls and the clone size are those of that table, but D and trimming were determined from the DNA. The table lists over 120,000 clones, around 80% of them singletons, with 2.5% to 3% in the top ten. General study points: TCR beta V- and J-gene trimming was later associated with a missense DCLRE1C variant. Later analysis revealed greater clonal expansion in HLA-associated TCR beta chains than in equally common others. The authors listed around 150 TCR beta chains as cytomegalovirus-associated.

The TCR comes from a female donor in good health and CMV-seronegative. The specimen sequenced was PBMCs. The chain uses TRBV7-9 and TRBJ1-2; no clear D. As DNA, the CDR3 is TGTGCCAGCAGTCCAAGGGAGACATCCTGCTACACCTTC. It yields the protein CASSPRETSCYTF.